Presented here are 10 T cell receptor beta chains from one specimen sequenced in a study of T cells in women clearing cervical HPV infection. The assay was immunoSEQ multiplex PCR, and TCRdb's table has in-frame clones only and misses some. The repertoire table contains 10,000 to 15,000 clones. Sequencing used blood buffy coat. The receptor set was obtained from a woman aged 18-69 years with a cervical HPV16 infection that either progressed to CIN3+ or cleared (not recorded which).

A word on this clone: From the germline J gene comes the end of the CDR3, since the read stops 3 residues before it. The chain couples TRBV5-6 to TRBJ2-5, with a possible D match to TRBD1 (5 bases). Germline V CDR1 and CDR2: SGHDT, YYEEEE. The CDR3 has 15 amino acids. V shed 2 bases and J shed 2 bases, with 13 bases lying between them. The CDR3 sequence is CASSLVQGDQETQYF. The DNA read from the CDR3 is TGTGCCAGCAGCTTAGTTCAGGGCGATCAAGAGACC.

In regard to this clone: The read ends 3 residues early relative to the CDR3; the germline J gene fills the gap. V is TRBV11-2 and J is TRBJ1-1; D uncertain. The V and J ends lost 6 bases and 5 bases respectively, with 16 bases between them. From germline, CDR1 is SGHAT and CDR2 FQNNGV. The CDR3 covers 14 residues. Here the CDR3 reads CASSPAGSGTEAFF. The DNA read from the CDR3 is TGTGCCAGCAGTCCGGCGGGGTCCGGTACTGAA.

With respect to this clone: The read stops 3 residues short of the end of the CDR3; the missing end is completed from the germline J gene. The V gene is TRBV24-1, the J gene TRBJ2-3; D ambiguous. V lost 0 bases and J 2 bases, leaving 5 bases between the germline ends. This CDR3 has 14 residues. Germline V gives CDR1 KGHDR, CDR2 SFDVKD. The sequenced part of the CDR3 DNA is TGTGCCACCAGTGATTTGACTATCACAGATACG. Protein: CATSDLTITDT. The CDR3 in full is CATSDLTITDTQYF.

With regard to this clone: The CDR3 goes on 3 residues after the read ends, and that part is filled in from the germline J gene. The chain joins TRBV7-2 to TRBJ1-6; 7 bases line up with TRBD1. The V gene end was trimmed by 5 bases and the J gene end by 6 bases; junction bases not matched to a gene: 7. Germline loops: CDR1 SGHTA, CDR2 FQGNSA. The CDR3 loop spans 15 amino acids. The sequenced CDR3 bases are TGTGCCAGCAGCCCACGGGACAGACTTAATTCACCC. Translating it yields CASSPRDRLNSP. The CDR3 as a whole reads CASSPRDRLNSPLHF.

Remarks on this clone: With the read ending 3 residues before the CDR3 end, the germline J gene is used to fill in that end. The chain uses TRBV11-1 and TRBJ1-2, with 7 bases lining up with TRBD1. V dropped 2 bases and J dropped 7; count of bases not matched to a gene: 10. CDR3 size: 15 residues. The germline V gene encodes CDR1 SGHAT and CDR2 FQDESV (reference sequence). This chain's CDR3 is CASSLLSGGRRGYTF. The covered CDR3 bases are TGTGCCAGCAGCTTATTATCAGGGGGGAGGCGTGGC.

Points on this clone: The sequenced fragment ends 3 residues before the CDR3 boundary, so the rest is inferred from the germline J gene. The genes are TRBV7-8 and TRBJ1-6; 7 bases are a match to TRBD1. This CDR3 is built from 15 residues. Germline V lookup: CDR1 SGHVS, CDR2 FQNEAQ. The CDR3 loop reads CASSRGTDSALPLHF. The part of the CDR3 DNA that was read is TGTGCCAGCAGCCGTGGGACAGACTCTGCGCTCCCC.

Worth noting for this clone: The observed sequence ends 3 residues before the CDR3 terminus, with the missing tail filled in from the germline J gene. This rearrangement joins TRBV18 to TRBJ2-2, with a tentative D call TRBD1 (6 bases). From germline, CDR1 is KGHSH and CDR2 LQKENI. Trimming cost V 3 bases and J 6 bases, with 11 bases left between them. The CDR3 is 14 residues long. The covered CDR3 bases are TGTGCCAGCTCACCCAGGACAGCGTCCGGGGAG. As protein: CASSPRTASGE. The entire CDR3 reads CASSPRTASGELFF.

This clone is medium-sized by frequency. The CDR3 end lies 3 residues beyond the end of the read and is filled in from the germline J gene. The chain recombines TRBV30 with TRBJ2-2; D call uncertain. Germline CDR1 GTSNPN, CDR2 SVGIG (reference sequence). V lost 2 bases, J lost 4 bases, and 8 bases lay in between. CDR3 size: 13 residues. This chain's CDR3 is CAWSIGSTGELFF. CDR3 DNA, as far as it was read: TGTGCCTGGAGTATTGGTAGCACCGGGGAG.

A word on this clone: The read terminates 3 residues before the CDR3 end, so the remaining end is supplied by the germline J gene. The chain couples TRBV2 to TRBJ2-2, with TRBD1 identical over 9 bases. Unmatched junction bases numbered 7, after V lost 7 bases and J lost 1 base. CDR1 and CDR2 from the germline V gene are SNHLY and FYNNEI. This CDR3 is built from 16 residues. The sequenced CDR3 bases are TGTGCCAGCACCTTACAGGGGGCGAAGAACACCGGGGAG. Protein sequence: CASTLQGAKNTGE. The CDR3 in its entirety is CASTLQGAKNTGELFF.

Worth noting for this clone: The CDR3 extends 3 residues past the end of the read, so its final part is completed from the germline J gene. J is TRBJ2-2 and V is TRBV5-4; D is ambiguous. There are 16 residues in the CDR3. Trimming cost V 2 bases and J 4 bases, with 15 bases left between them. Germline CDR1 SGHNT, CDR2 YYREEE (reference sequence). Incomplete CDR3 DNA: TGTGCCAGCAGCTTCCCTGTCTCGTCGGGCACCGGGGAG. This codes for CASSFPVSSGTGE. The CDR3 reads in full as CASSFPVSSGTGELFF. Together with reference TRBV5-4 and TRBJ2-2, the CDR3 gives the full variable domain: ETGVTQSPTHLIKTRGQQVTLRCSSQSGHNTVSWYQQALGQGPQFIFQYYREEENGRGNFPPRFSGLQFPNYSSELNVNALELDDSALYLCASSFPVSSGTGELFFGEGSRLTVL.